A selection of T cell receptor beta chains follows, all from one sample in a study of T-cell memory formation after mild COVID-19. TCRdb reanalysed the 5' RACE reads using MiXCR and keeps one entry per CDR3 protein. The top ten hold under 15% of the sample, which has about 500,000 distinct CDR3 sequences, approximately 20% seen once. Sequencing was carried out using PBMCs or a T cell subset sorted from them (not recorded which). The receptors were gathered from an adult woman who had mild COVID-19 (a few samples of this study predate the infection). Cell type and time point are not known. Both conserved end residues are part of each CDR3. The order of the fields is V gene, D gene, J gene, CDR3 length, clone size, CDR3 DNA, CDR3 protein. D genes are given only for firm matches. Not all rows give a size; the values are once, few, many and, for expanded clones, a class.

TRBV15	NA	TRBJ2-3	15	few	TGTGCCACCAGCAGAGATGGCGGGGCCTCGGATACGCAGTATTTT	CATSRDGGASDTQYF
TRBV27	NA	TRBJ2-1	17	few	TGTGCCAGCAGTTTATCATACGACAGTGCTCTCGTGAATGAGCAGTTCTTC	CASSLSYDSALVNEQFF
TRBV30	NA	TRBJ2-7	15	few	TGTGCCTGGAGGGGGAGTGGAGGGCGCGTTTGGGGGCAGTACTTC	CAWRGSGGRVWGQYF
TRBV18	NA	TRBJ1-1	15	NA	TGTGCCAGCTCATCCAACTGGCAGGTCGGCACTGAAGCTTTCTTT	CASSSNWQVGTEAFF
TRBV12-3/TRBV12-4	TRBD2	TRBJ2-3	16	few	TGTGCCAGCAGTATAACTAGCGGGATTAACACAGATACGCAGTATTTT	CASSITSGINTDTQYF
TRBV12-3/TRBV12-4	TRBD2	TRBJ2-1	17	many	TGTGCCAGCAGCAAAAAACTAATGGGACTAGCGGGATATGAGCAGTTCTTC	CASSKKLMGLAGYEQFF
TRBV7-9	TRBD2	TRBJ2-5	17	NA	TGTGCCAGCAGCTTAGGCCGGACTAGCGGGAGGCTGGAGACCCAGTACTTC	CASSLGRTSGRLETQYF
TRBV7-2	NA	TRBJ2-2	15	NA	TGTGCCAGCAGCGCCTGGACGAGAAACACCGGGGAGCTGTTTTTT	CASSAWTRNTGELFF
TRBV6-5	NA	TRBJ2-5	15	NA	TGTGCCAGCAGTTACTGGGCACCGGGACAAGAGACCCAGTACTTC	CASSYWAPGQETQYF
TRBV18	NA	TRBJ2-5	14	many	TGTGCCAGCTCACCACCGGGCTCCCGTGAGACCCAGTACTTC	CASSPPGSRETQYF
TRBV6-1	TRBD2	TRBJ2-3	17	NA	TGTGCCAGCAGTGAAGCACCGGGACTAGCGGGAGCAGATACGCAGTATTTT	CASSEAPGLAGADTQYF
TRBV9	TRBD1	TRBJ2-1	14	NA	TGTGCCAGCACCCGGACAGGGGTAGGGAATGAGCAGTTCTTC	CASTRTGVGNEQFF
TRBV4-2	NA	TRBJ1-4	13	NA	TGTGCCAGCAGCCAAGATCGGCAGGGATACGTGGATTTT	CASSQDRQGYVDF
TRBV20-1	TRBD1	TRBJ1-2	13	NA	TGCAGTGCTAGAGAGCAGGGGGCGTATGGCTACACCTTC	CSAREQGAYGYTF
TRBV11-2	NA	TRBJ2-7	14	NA	TGTGCCAGCAGCTCACTCTCTAGGGGCCACGAGCAGTACTTC	CASSSLSRGHEQYF
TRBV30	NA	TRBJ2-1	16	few	TGTGCCTGGACGAGCGGACCAACAAGGATGCACAATGAGCAGTTCTTC	CAWTSGPTRMHNEQFF
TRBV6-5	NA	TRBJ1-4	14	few	TGTGCCAGCAGTCCGTCAGACGGTAATGAAAAACTGTTTTTT	CASSPSDGNEKLFF
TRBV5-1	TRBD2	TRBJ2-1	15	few	TGCGCCAGCAGCTCCGGTAGCGGGCTGTACAATGAGCAGTTCTTC	CASSSGSGLYNEQFF
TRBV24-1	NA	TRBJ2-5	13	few	TGTGCCACCAGTGATCAAGCCCTGGAGACCCAGTACTTC	CATSDQALETQYF
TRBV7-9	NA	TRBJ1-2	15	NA	TGTGCCAGCAGCTTATACCGGGACGTGGACTATGGCTACACCTTC	CASSLYRDVDYGYTF
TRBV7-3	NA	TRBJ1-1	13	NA	TGTGCCAGCAGCTTAACAGGTGCCCATGAAGCTTTCTTT	CASSLTGAHEAFF
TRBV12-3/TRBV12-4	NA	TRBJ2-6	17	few	TGTGCCAGCAGTTTGCTCAGTCCCAGCTCTGGGGCCAACGTCCTGACTTTC	CASSLLSPSSGANVLTF
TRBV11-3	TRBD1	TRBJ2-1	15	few	TGTGCCAGCAGCCGAACAGGGGGTCGCGACAATGAGCAGTTCTTC	CASSRTGGRDNEQFF
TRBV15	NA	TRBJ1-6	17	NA	TGTGCCACCAGCAGAGATAGCAGACAATCTCGAAATTCACCCCTCCACTTT	CATSRDSRQSRNSPLHF
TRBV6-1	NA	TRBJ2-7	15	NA	TGTGCCAGCAGTGAAGGGCAGGAGGTCTCCTACGAGCAGTACTTC	CASSEGQEVSYEQYF
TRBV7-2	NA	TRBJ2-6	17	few	TGTGCCAGCAGCTCCCAGGGGACGGCCTCTGGGGCCAACGTCCTGACTTTC	CASSSQGTASGANVLTF
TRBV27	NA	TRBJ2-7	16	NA	TGTGCCAGCAGTTTGAACGGGGGTAGAACTACCTACGAGCAGTACTTC	CASSLNGGRTTYEQYF
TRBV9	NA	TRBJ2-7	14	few	TGTGCCAGCAGCGTAGCGGACTTCTCCTACGAGCAGTACTTC	CASSVADFSYEQYF
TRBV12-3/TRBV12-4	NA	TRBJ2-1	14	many	TGTGCCAGCAGTACAGCTAGCTTTGGCAATGAGCAGTTCTTC	CASSTASFGNEQFF
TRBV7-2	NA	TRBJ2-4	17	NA	TGTGCCAGCAGCGCAGGCCGGGGGAGTGTGACCAAAAACATTCAGTACTTC	CASSAGRGSVTKNIQYF
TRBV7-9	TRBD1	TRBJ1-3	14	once	TGTGCCAGCAGCTTGACAGGGGGTAGTTACACCATATATTTT	CASSLTGGSYTIYF
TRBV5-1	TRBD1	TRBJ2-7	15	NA	TGCGCCAGCAGCTTTTACAGGGGTGGGACCTACGAGCAGTACTTC	CASSFYRGGTYEQYF
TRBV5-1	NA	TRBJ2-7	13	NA	TGCGCCAGCAGCTCAGGGATCGGGTACGAGCAGTACTTC	CASSSGIGYEQYF
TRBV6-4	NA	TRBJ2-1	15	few	TGTGCCAGCAGTGAATCGGCGGACTCGTTCAATGAGCAGTTCTTC	CASSESADSFNEQFF